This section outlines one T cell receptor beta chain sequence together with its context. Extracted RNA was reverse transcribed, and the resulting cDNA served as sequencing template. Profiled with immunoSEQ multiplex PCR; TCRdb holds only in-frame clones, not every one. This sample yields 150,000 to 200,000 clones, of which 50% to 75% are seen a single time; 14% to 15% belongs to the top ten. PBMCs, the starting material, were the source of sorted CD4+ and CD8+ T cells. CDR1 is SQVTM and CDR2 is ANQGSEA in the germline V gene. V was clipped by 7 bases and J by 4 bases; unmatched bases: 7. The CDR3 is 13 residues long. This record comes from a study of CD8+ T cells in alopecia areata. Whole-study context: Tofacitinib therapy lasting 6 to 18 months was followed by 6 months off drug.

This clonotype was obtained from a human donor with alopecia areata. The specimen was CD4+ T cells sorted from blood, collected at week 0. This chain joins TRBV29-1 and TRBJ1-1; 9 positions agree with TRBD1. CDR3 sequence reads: CSAGTGMSTEAFF. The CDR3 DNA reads TGCAGCGCCGGGACAGGGATGAGCACTGAAGCTTTCTTT.